This T cell receptor (beta chain) emerged from a study of cytomegalovirus exposure and HLA in healthy donors. Regarding the study as a whole: In vitro testing confirmed three CMV-associated chains as specific for CMV antigens. Later findings reportedly placed an Asian-associated ancestry cluster below the approximately 670-donor mean for N-insertions. TCR beta V- and J-gene trimming, according to a later analysis, was linked to a missense DCLRE1C variant.

The study ran its PCR with 60 Vbeta and 13 Jbeta primers. The table came from immunoSEQ multiplex PCR; TCRdb's copy has only in-frame clones and leaves some out. The sample carries some 180,000 clones, just over 75% recorded once. Germline-derived CDR1 and CDR2 are KGHSH and LQKENI. The CDR3 runs to 16 residues. V shed 0 bases and J shed 4 bases, with 15 bases lying between them. Samples came from healthy bone marrow donors. Points on this clone: Its antigen is undetermined.

This clonotype originated in a man younger than 35 in good health and CMV-seronegative. Sequencing was carried out using PBMCs. The chain joins TRBV18 to TRBJ1-2; D possibly corresponds to TRBD1 (5 bases). The CDR3 spells CASSPPSGDSAYGYTF. CDR3 nucleotide sequence: TGTGCCAGCTCACCACCTTCGGGGGATTCGGCCTATGGCTACACCTTC.